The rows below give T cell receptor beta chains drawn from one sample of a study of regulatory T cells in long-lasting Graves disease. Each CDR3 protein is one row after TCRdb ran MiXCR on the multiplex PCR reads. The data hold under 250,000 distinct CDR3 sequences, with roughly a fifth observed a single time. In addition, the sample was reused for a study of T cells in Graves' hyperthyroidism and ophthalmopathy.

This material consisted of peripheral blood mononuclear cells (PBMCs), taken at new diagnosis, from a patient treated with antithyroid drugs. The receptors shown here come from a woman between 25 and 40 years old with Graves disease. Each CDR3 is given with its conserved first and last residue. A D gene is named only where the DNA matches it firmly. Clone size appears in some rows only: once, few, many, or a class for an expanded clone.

TGTGCCAGCAGTCAACCAAACTCTGGAAACACCATATATTTT	CASSQPNSGNTIYF	NA	TRBV6-1	TRBJ1-3	many
TGTGCCAGCTCACCCCGGACAGACTACAATGAGCAGTTCTTC	CASSPRTDYNEQFF	NA	TRBV18	TRBJ2-1	few
TGCGCCAGCAGCTTGGCGGGCCTATCTGGCTACACCTTC	CASSLAGLSGYTF	NA	TRBV5-1	TRBJ1-2	few
TGTGCCAGCAGGCCTCCAGGGACAGCTAACTATGGCTACACCTTC	CASRPPGTANYGYTF	TRBD1	TRBV28	TRBJ1-2	NA
TGTGCCAGCAGTTTATCGACTGAGTCCTACGAGCAGTACTTC	CASSLSTESYEQYF	NA	TRBV27	TRBJ2-7	few
TGTGCTAGTGGTTTGGTAACCGGCTATGAGCAGTTCTTC	CASGLVTGYEQFF	NA	TRBV12-5	TRBJ2-1	NA
TGTGCCAGCAGTTTAAAGACAGGGAGCGGGGCCAACGTCCTGACTTTC	CASSLKTGSGANVLTF	TRBD1	TRBV6-9	TRBJ2-6	NA
TGTGCCAGCAGCTTAGGTATTATCCTACGGGACGCCCTCACCGGGGAGCTGTTTTTT	CASSLGIILRDALTGELFF	NA	TRBV7-4	TRBJ2-2	many
TGTGCCAGCTCTGAAGGGCAGAGCTGGTCAGGCTACACCTTC	CASSEGQSWSGYTF	NA	TRBV12-3/TRBV12-4	TRBJ1-2	many
TGTGCCAGCAGTGGCCGGGAAGCGGGAAGAACGCAGTATTTT	CASSGREAGRTQYF	TRBD2	TRBV27	TRBJ2-3	many
TGTGCCTGGAACCTAGCGGGCGAAGAGACCCAGTACTTC	CAWNLAGEETQYF	TRBD2	TRBV30	TRBJ2-5	many
TGTGCCAGCAGCCAAGAACAGGACACCGGGGAGCTGTTTTTT	CASSQEQDTGELFF	NA	TRBV11-2	TRBJ2-2	few
TGTGCCAGCAGAAAACAGGGAACTGCTGGAAACACCATATATTTT	CASRKQGTAGNTIYF	NA	TRBV3-1	TRBJ1-3	many
TGTGCCAGCAGGAGGACAGGGGACGGTTCACCCCTCCACTTT	CASRRTGDGSPLHF	TRBD1	TRBV7-9	TRBJ1-6	many
TGTGCCAGCAGCCAACCGGGACAGGGCTTCCACTTT	CASSQPGQGFHF	TRBD1	TRBV3-1	TRBJ1-6	many
TGTGCCAGCAGCGTTCTAGTAGATACGCAGTATTTT	CASSVLVDTQYF	NA	TRBV7-9	TRBJ2-3	NA
TGCCGAGCCCCCAGGGAGGTTGTGAACACTGAAGCTTTCTTT	CRAPREVVNTEAFF	NA	TRBV20-1	TRBJ1-1	few
TGTGCCAGCAGTTCTAAAAGTGCCGGGGGGGCCCTAGATACGCAGTATTTT	CASSSKSAGGALDTQYF	TRBD2	TRBV25-1	TRBJ2-3	many
TGCGCCAGCAGCCGTGAGACGGGACAGGCGAACACTGAAGCTTTCTTT	CASSRETGQANTEAFF	TRBD1	TRBV4-1	TRBJ1-1	few
TGTGCCAGCAGCCAAGATAGGGGCAGAGACTATGGCTACACCTTC	CASSQDRGRDYGYTF	NA	TRBV3-1	TRBJ1-2	many
TGTGCCAGTAGTACTGGGTGGATGGGCGATGGCTACACCTTC	CASSTGWMGDGYTF	NA	TRBV19	TRBJ1-2	many
TGTGCTAGTGGTTTGTCTGTTCGGACTAGCGGAAGCTACAATGAGCAGTTCTTC	CASGLSVRTSGSYNEQFF	TRBD2	TRBV12-5	TRBJ2-1	many
TGTGCCAGCAGTTACAGGACAGGGGCTGGAAACACCATATATTTT	CASSYRTGAGNTIYF	TRBD1	TRBV6-5	TRBJ1-3	many
TGCAGTGCTACTGACAGTCGCAATCAGCCCCAGCATTTT	CSATDSRNQPQHF	NA	TRBV20-1	TRBJ1-5	many
TGTGCCAGCAGTTTATGGGTCCATCAGCCCCAGCATTTT	CASSLWVHQPQHF	NA	TRBV27	TRBJ1-5	many
TGTGCCACCGAGTACAGGGGTCGTGGCGGGGAGCTGTTTTTT	CATEYRGRGGELFF	TRBD1	TRBV6-1	TRBJ2-2	many
TGTGCCAGCAGCTTAGGGGAGGGTTCCTACGAGCAGTACTTC	CASSLGEGSYEQYF	TRBD2	TRBV7-6	TRBJ2-7	few
TGTGCCAGCAGCCGGATACAGGTCAATCAGCCCCAGCATTTT	CASSRIQVNQPQHF	NA	TRBV28	TRBJ1-5	many
TGTGCCAGCAGTTCCCCATCCAGCCGGGACTCCGGCTACGAGCAGTACTTC	CASSSPSSRDSGYEQYF	NA	TRBV28	TRBJ2-7	many
TGTGCCAGCAGCCGCGGACAGGACAGCACTGAAGCTTTCTTT	CASSRGQDSTEAFF	TRBD1	TRBV3-1	TRBJ1-1	many
TGTGCCAGCACCCAAAGTGCAGGGGGTTACACTGAAGCTTTCTTT	CASTQSAGGYTEAFF	TRBD1	TRBV28	TRBJ1-1	many
TGTGCCAGCAGCTTGGGGGACAGTCTGAATTCCGAGCAGTACTTC	CASSLGDSLNSEQYF	TRBD1	TRBV13	TRBJ2-7	NA
TGTGCCAGCAGCCGAGGACAGGGAGCCACCGGGGAGCTGTTTTTT	CASSRGQGATGELFF	TRBD1	TRBV5-5	TRBJ2-2	many
TGTGCCAGCAGGCAGGGACGGTATGAAACTGAAGCTTTCTTT	CASRQGRYETEAFF	NA	TRBV12-3/TRBV12-4	TRBJ1-1	many
TGTGCCAGCAAGAGGGACAGGGGACCGTCGAACTATGGCTACACCTTC	CASKRDRGPSNYGYTF	TRBD1	TRBV11-3	TRBJ1-2	many
TGTGCCCATGGGGGGGAGTCGTCTGGAAACACCATATATTTT	CAHGGESSGNTIYF	NA	TRBV27	TRBJ1-3	NA